A selection of T cell receptor beta chains follows, all from one sample in a study of cytomegalovirus exposure and HLA in healthy donors. Profiled with immunoSEQ multiplex PCR; TCRdb holds only in-frame clones, not every one. The profile shows 250,000 to 300,000 clones, 90% of them singletons. Input material: PBMCs. These receptors all come from a woman in her late teens or twenties in good health and CMV-seronegative. CDR3s include the opening cysteine and the closing phenylalanine or tryptophan. A D gene is named only where the DNA matches it firmly. Rows give clone size only sometimes, using once, few, many, or a class for an expanded clone.

TRBJ2-1 | TRBV7-7 | once | NA | TGTGCCAGCAGCTTAGAAGCCGGGGTCAATGAGCAGTTCTTC | CASSLEAGVNEQFF
TRBJ1-4 | TRBV5-1 | NA | NA | TGCGCCAGCAGCTTGCAAGGACAGCGAAATGAAAAACTGTTTTTT | CASSLQGQRNEKLFF
TRBJ1-6 | TRBV5-6 | NA | NA | TGTGCCAGCAGCTTCAGGGTTTGGAATTCACCCCTCCACTTT | CASSFRVWNSPLHF
TRBJ1-6 | TRBV5-1 | NA | TRBD1 | TGCGCCAGCAGCTTTGGTGACAGGGACAATTCACCCCTCCACTTT | CASSFGDRDNSPLHF
TRBJ2-3 | TRBV5-4 | NA | TRBD2 | TGTGCCAGCGTCTATAGCGGGGACACAGATACGCAGTATTTT | CASVYSGDTDTQYF
TRBJ1-5 | TRBV6-1 | NA | NA | TGTGCCAGCAGTGACAGCCCAGACAAAAATCAGCCCCAGCATTTT | CASSDSPDKNQPQHF
TRBJ1-6 | TRBV6-6 | NA | NA | TGTGCCAGCGGCACAACAGGGTACCACTTT | CASGTTGYHF
TRBJ2-2 | TRBV7-6 | NA | NA | TGTGCCAGCAGCTTCCCCAGGGTCGGTGGCGGGGAGCTGTTTTTT | CASSFPRVGGGELFF
TRBJ2-1 | TRBV27 | NA | NA | TGTGCCAGCAGTCGGCGGGCCACCTACAATGAGCAGTTCTTC | CASSRRATYNEQFF
TRBJ2-1 | TRBV9 | NA | TRBD2 | TGTGCCAGCAGCGTAGGGACTAGCGGGGGGACTGAGCAGTTCTTC | CASSVGTSGGTEQFF
TRBJ2-1 | TRBV29-1 | NA | TRBD1 | TGCAGCGTCGTGACCGGGACAGAAAATGAGCAGTTCTTC | CSVVTGTENEQFF
TRBJ2-3 | TRBV9 | NA | TRBD2 | TGTGCCAGCAGCGCCGACTACGGGGGGGCAGATACGCAGTATTTT | CASSADYGGADTQYF
TRBJ1-2 | TRBV6-5 | NA | TRBD1 | TGTGCCACCACGGACAGGGAGGGCGATGGCTACACCTTC | CATTDREGDGYTF